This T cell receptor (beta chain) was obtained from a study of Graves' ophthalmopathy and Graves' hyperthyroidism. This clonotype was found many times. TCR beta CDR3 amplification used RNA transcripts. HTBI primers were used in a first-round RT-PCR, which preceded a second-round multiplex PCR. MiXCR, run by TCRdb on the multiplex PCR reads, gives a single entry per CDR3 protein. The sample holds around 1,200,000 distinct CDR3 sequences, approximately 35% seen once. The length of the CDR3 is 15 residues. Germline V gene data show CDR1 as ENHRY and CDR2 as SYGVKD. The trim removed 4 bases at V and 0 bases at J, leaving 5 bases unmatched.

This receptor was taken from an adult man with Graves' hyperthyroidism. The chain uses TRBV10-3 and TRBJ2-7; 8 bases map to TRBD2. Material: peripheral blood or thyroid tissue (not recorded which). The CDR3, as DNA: TGTGCCATCAGTGGTACTAGCGGCTACTCCTACGAGCAGTACTTC. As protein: CAISGTSGYSYEQYF.